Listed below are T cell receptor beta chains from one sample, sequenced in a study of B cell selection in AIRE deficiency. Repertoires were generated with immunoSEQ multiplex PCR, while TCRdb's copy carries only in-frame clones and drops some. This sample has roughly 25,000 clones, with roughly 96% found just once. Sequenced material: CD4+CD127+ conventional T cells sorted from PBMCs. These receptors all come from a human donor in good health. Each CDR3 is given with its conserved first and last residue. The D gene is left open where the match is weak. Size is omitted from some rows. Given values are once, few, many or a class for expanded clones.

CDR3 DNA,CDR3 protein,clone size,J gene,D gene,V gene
TGTGCCATCAGTGATCGGGACAGCAAAACAGATACGCAGTATTTT,CAISDRDSKTDTQYF,NA,TRBJ2-3,TRBD1,TRBV10-3
TGTGCCAGCAGCTCCCCCCTCGCCGGGACAGGGGGCCAGCCCCAGCATTTT,CASSSPLAGTGGQPQHF,NA,TRBJ1-5,TRBD1,TRBV7-3
TGTGCCAGCAGCTTTGGAAGTGGGACCGGGGGCACTGAAGCTTTCTTT,CASSFGSGTGGTEAFF,NA,TRBJ1-1,NA,TRBV5-4
TGTGCCAGCAGCCGAACAGGGGGCAACTATGGCTACACCTTC,CASSRTGGNYGYTF,NA,TRBJ1-2,TRBD1,TRBV6-1
TGTGCCAGCAGCCGGGACAGAAACACAGATACGCAGTATTTT,CASSRDRNTDTQYF,NA,TRBJ2-3,TRBD1,TRBV2
TGTGCCAGCAACCACAGGGACACCGGGGAGCTGTTTTTT,CASNHRDTGELFF,NA,TRBJ2-2,NA,TRBV2
TGTGCCAGCAGCCTCGGGGACAGAGACACAGATACGCAGTATTTT,CASSLGDRDTDTQYF,NA,TRBJ2-3,TRBD1,TRBV7-9
TGTGCCAGCGCCAAAACCCTGGTCAGGAGATCAAATCAGCCCCAGCATTTT,CASAKTLVRRSNQPQHF,NA,TRBJ1-5,NA,TRBV5-8
TGTGCCAGCAGCGTAGAACTAGCGGGGTCAGATACGCAGTATTTT,CASSVELAGSDTQYF,NA,TRBJ2-3,TRBD2,TRBV9
TGTGCCAGCAGCTTGTGGGACAGGGAGGGAAGGGCTTTCTTT,CASSLWDREGRAFF,NA,TRBJ1-1,TRBD1,TRBV5-5
TGTGCCTGGAACAGGGCAGTGTTTAACTATGGCTACACCTTC,CAWNRAVFNYGYTF,NA,TRBJ1-2,NA,TRBV30
TGTGCCAGCTCACGGGACGTTCCGAGCTCCTATAATTCACCCCTCCACTTT,CASSRDVPSSYNSPLHF,NA,TRBJ1-6,NA,TRBV18
TGTGCCAGCAGTGGTACTTCCATGGGGGATACGCAGTATTTT,CASSGTSMGDTQYF,NA,TRBJ2-3,NA,TRBV6-1
TGTGCCAGCAGACCGGGCCGTGAATACGAGCAGTACTTC,CASRPGREYEQYF,once,TRBJ2-7,NA,TRBV28
TGCGCCAGCAGCTTAAGCGGGGGCTTCAATGAGCAGTTCTTC,CASSLSGGFNEQFF,NA,TRBJ2-1,TRBD2,TRBV5-1
TGTGCCAGCAGTTACACAGCTATTCAACCCCTCCACTTT,CASSYTAIQPLHF,NA,TRBJ1-6,NA,TRBV6-6
TGTGCCAGCAGCTTGGGGTCTCGGTTACCGGGCTACGAGCAGTACTTC,CASSLGSRLPGYEQYF,NA,TRBJ2-7,NA,TRBV5-4
TGTGCCAGCAGCCAAGTTATGGGTGGAGATGAGCAGTTCTTC,CASSQVMGGDEQFF,NA,TRBJ2-1,NA,TRBV4-2
TGTGCCAGCAGCCAGATGACATTTTCCTACGAGCAGTACTTC,CASSQMTFSYEQYF,once,TRBJ2-7,NA,TRBV7-8
TGTGCCAGCAGTCTCTACCCACCGGCGGGCAATCAGCCCCAGCATTTT,CASSLYPPAGNQPQHF,NA,TRBJ1-5,NA,TRBV27
TGTGCCAGCAGCGGGTCGGCCAGCTCCTACGAGCAGTACTTC,CASSGSASSYEQYF,NA,TRBJ2-7,NA,TRBV4-2
TGTGCCAGCAGCCCTCGGCAGGGGACCTACAATGAGCAGTTCTTC,CASSPRQGTYNEQFF,NA,TRBJ2-1,NA,TRBV4-2
TGTGCCAGCAGTGAGGGATACAATGAGCAGTTCTTC,CASSEGYNEQFF,NA,TRBJ2-1,NA,TRBV2
TGTGCCAGCAGCCTCGGACTGCGATCAGATACGCAGTATTTT,CASSLGLRSDTQYF,once,TRBJ2-3,NA,TRBV7-6
TGTGCCAGCAGCTCGAGACCTTCCTACGAGCAGTACTTC,CASSSRPSYEQYF,NA,TRBJ2-7,NA,TRBV7-2
TGCGCCAGCAGCTTGGCGGACAGGTTCGGGACTAGCGGGAAAGGCACCGGGGAGCTGTTTTTT,CASSLADRFGTSGKGTGELFF,NA,TRBJ2-2,TRBD2,TRBV5-1
TGTGCCAGCAGCCCGGGGACTAGCGGCACAGATACGCAGTATTTT,CASSPGTSGTDTQYF,NA,TRBJ2-3,TRBD2,TRBV7-6
TGTGCCAGCAGCCCCAACAGACAGGGGACGACGTACTTC,CASSPNRQGTTYF,NA,TRBJ2-7,TRBD1,TRBV14
TGTGCCAGCACCCGGTTGGGTTCACCCCTCCACTTT,CASTRLGSPLHF,NA,TRBJ1-6,NA,TRBV5-6
TGTGCCAGCAGTTACCTCCGGACCCCCTACGAGCAGTACTTC,CASSYLRTPYEQYF,once,TRBJ2-7,NA,TRBV6-6
TGTGCCAGCAGCTTAACTAGCGACTACGAGCAGTACTTC,CASSLTSDYEQYF,NA,TRBJ2-7,TRBD2,TRBV11-2
TGTGCCAGCAGAGACAACCCCTCAGACGAGCAGTACTTC,CASRDNPSDEQYF,NA,TRBJ2-7,NA,TRBV5-1
TGTGCCAGCAGCCCAACCGGCGGGGCCGCGCCCGGAGAGCAGTACTTC,CASSPTGGAAPGEQYF,once,TRBJ2-7,NA,TRBV5-4
TGTGCCAGCAGCTTACAGCCAGGGGGCTCCTACGAGCAGTACTTC,CASSLQPGGSYEQYF,NA,TRBJ2-7,TRBD1,TRBV11-2
TGTGCTAGTGGTTGGGAGCGGGGGAGTAACACCGGGGAGCTGTTTTTT,CASGWERGSNTGELFF,NA,TRBJ2-2,TRBD2,TRBV12-5
TGTGCCAGCAGAACCTCATTGGGGGCCGGGGAGCTGTTTTTT,CASRTSLGAGELFF,NA,TRBJ2-2,NA,TRBV6-5
TGTGCCAGTAGTTATATCTCTTTAGGGAGCGGTCAGCCCCAGCATTTT,CASSYISLGSGQPQHF,NA,TRBJ1-5,NA,TRBV19
TGTGCCAGCAGCTATGATCTGAAGGAGACCCAGTACTTC,CASSYDLKETQYF,NA,TRBJ2-5,NA,TRBV11-2
TGCGCCAGCAGCTTGGTGGTAGCGGGGGCAGATACGCAGTATTTT,CASSLVVAGADTQYF,NA,TRBJ2-3,TRBD2,TRBV5-1
TGTGCCAGCAGTGGAGGACAGGGGGCCTACGAGCAGTACTTC,CASSGGQGAYEQYF,NA,TRBJ2-7,TRBD1,TRBV2
TGTGCCAGCAGCGTGGGACTACTAGCGGGAGTACCCGAAAACATTCAGTACTTC,CASSVGLLAGVPENIQYF,NA,TRBJ2-4,TRBD2,TRBV9
TGTGCCAGCAGCCAAGTCGGACGCCTGATCGGCTACACCTTC,CASSQVGRLIGYTF,NA,TRBJ1-2,NA,TRBV14
TGTGCCAGCAGCCCCGTCCCGAGCTATGGCTACACCTTC,CASSPVPSYGYTF,NA,TRBJ1-2,NA,TRBV5-4
TGTGCCCCACGGAGCGTAGAGGGAACCGGGGAGCTGTTTTTT,CAPRSVEGTGELFF,NA,TRBJ2-2,NA,TRBV5-3
TGTGCCAGCAGCTTAGATCCGGCTAATTCCGAGCAGTACTTC,CASSLDPANSEQYF,NA,TRBJ2-7,NA,TRBV7-2
TGTGCCAGCAGCTCTTCAGGGGGCTCCGGGGAGCTGTTTTTT,CASSSSGGSGELFF,NA,TRBJ2-2,TRBD1,TRBV7-7
TGTGCCAGCAGCCAAGATCTGTGGAGGGTGAACACTGAAGCTTTCTTT,CASSQDLWRVNTEAFF,NA,TRBJ1-1,NA,TRBV5-4
TGCAGTGTCACGGGGACCTACGAGCAGTACTTC,CSVTGTYEQYF,NA,TRBJ2-7,NA,TRBV20-1
TGTGCCACCAGCAGAGCTTCCCACTCCAGCACAGATACGCAGTATTTT,CATSRASHSSTDTQYF,NA,TRBJ2-3,NA,TRBV15
TGTGCCAGCTCGCCAACAGGGGGCCGGACTGAAGCTTTCTTT,CASSPTGGRTEAFF,once,TRBJ1-1,TRBD1,TRBV18
TGTGCCAGCAGCCAAGAACCAGGTGGGGTTAATAATTCACCCCTCCACTTT,CASSQEPGGVNNSPLHF,few,TRBJ1-6,NA,TRBV4-2
TGCGCCAGCAGCTTGACAGGAGTACCCTCACCCCTCCACTTT,CASSLTGVPSPLHF,NA,TRBJ1-6,NA,TRBV5-1